Here is one T cell receptor (beta chain) with its context. No antigen is known for it. Per-nucleotide qualities are absent, and no much larger clonotype sits a single base away. This entry belongs to a study of patients and donors after allogeneic stem cell transplantation (dated by TCRdb to the early 2020s). The library was made by RT-PCR. Instrument on record: NextSeq 550. The raw public reads went through TCRdb reprocessing: fastp at Q25, MiXCR clone calling, in-frame beta chains kept. CDR3 protein sequences are deduplicated, and each keeps its most common genes and DNA. This sample has 900,000 to 1,000,000 distinct CDR3 sequences in its table, and under 20% of those were observed once. The ten most abundant clones make up 5% to 6.5% of the sample. The TCR was taken from a human donor who was either an allogeneic HSCT recipient or a stem cell or donor lymphocyte infusion donor (not recorded which). It is not recorded whose cells these are; they may come from a transplant donor. The sequencing sample was made of blood, either unsorted or a sorted T cell fraction (not recorded which).

The CDR3: CASSQGQGYSNQPQHF. DNA sequence: TGTGCCAGCAGCCAAGGACAGGGATATAGCAATCAGCCCCAGCATTTT. This chain joins TRBV6-2 or TRBV6-3 to TRBJ1-5; 8 of the junction bases match TRBD1. CDR1 MNHEY and CDR2 SVGEGT are derived from the germline V gene. Compared with germline, V lacks 6 bases and J lacks 0 bases; bases without a gene match: 7. The CDR3 measures 16 amino acids from cysteine to phenylalanine. Just CDR3 DNA is preserved here, 48 bases in frame from base 1.